This TCR beta chain originates from a study of T cells in Graves' hyperthyroidism and ophthalmopathy. Whole-study results and caveats: Most clonotypes expanded in thyroid above 0.001 were likewise present in blood.

TCR beta CDR3 region amplification was performed from RNA transcripts. HTBI primers were employed in a first-round RT-PCR of the TCR CDR3. TCRdb re-called the multiplex PCR reads through MiXCR, storing one row per CDR3 protein. Of 300,000 to 400,000 distinct CDR3 sequences listed, under 20% are singletons. Points on this clonotype: The antigen remains unidentified.

Trimming removed 0 bases at V and 2 bases at J, with 19 bases between. Looked up from germline, CDR1 is SGDLS and CDR2 is YYNGEE. The length of the CDR3 is 18 residues. The gene calls are TRBV9 and TRBJ2-3, with D maybe TRBD2 (6 bases). Sequencing input: blood. The clonotype was recovered from a man between 18 and 35 years old with Graves' ophthalmopathy. This CDR3 is CASSVGIGAGRNTDTQYF. For the CDR3, the DNA is TGTGCCAGCAGCGTAGGGATCGGGGCGGGGAGAAACACAGATACGCAGTATTTT.